The T cell receptor beta chain under discussion was sequenced for a study of cytomegalovirus exposure and HLA in healthy donors. The CDR3 totals 15 residues. Trimming took 5 bases from V and 0 from J, leaving 12 bases between them. Germline lookup yields CDR1 SGHTA and CDR2 FQGTGA. The PCR had 60 Vbeta and 13 Jbeta primers. Here immunoSEQ multiplex PCR was the method, and the copy in TCRdb shows in-frame clones only, minus some. Here the sample spans approximately 150,000 clones, approximately 71% being singletons. This sequence joins TRBV7-3 and TRBJ2-3; no firm D call. The receptor comes from a man younger than 35 in good health and CMV-seropositive. The material sequenced was PBMCs. The CDR3 loop reads CASSPWAYSTDTQYF. In DNA form, the CDR3 reads TGTGCCAGCAGCCCCTGGGCGTATAGCACAGATACGCAGTATTTT.